This T cell receptor (beta chain) is drawn from a study of blood T cell repertoires in COVID-19. Looking at the study overall: COVID-19 samples collected from the United States, Italy and Spain covered acute and convalescent phases.

Authors' methods: The assay estimated nucleated cells by amplifying reference gene primers. Assay: immunoSEQ multiplex PCR; the TCRdb copy retains only in-frame clones and omits some. V, J and clone size are taken as reported in that table, and D and trimming were inferred from the DNA itself. The sample gives 27,000 or so clones, around 82% of which show up once; about 1.7% is in the top ten. Deletions cut 5 bases from V and 0 bases from J, with 11 bases between. The CDR3 loop spans 15 amino acids. Looked up from germline, CDR1 is MNHEY and CDR2 is SVGAGI. The receptor comes from a man of 80 years or more with active or convalescent COVID-19. The V call is TRBV6-5, the J call TRBJ1-3, with D possibly being TRBD1 (5 bases). Sample: peripheral blood. DNA for the CDR3: TGTGCCAGCAGTACGACAGCACTCTCTGGAAACACCATATATTTT. Translated: CASSTTALSGNTIYF.